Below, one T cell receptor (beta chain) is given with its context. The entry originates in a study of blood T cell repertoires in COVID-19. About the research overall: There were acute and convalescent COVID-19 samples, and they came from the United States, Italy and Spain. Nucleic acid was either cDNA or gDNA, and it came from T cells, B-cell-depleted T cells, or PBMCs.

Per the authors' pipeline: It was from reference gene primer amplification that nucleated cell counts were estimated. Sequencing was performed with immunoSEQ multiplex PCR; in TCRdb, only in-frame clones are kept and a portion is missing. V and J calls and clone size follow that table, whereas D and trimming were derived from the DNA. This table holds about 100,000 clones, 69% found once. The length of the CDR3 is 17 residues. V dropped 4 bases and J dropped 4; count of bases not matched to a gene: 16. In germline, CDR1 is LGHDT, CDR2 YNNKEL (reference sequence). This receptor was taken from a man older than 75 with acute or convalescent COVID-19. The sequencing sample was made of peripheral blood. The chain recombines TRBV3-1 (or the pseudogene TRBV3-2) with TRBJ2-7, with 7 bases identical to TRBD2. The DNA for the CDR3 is TGTGCCAGCAGCCCTGACCTTCGACACCGGGGAGGGTACGAGCAGTACTTC. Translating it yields CASSPDLRHRGGYEQYF.